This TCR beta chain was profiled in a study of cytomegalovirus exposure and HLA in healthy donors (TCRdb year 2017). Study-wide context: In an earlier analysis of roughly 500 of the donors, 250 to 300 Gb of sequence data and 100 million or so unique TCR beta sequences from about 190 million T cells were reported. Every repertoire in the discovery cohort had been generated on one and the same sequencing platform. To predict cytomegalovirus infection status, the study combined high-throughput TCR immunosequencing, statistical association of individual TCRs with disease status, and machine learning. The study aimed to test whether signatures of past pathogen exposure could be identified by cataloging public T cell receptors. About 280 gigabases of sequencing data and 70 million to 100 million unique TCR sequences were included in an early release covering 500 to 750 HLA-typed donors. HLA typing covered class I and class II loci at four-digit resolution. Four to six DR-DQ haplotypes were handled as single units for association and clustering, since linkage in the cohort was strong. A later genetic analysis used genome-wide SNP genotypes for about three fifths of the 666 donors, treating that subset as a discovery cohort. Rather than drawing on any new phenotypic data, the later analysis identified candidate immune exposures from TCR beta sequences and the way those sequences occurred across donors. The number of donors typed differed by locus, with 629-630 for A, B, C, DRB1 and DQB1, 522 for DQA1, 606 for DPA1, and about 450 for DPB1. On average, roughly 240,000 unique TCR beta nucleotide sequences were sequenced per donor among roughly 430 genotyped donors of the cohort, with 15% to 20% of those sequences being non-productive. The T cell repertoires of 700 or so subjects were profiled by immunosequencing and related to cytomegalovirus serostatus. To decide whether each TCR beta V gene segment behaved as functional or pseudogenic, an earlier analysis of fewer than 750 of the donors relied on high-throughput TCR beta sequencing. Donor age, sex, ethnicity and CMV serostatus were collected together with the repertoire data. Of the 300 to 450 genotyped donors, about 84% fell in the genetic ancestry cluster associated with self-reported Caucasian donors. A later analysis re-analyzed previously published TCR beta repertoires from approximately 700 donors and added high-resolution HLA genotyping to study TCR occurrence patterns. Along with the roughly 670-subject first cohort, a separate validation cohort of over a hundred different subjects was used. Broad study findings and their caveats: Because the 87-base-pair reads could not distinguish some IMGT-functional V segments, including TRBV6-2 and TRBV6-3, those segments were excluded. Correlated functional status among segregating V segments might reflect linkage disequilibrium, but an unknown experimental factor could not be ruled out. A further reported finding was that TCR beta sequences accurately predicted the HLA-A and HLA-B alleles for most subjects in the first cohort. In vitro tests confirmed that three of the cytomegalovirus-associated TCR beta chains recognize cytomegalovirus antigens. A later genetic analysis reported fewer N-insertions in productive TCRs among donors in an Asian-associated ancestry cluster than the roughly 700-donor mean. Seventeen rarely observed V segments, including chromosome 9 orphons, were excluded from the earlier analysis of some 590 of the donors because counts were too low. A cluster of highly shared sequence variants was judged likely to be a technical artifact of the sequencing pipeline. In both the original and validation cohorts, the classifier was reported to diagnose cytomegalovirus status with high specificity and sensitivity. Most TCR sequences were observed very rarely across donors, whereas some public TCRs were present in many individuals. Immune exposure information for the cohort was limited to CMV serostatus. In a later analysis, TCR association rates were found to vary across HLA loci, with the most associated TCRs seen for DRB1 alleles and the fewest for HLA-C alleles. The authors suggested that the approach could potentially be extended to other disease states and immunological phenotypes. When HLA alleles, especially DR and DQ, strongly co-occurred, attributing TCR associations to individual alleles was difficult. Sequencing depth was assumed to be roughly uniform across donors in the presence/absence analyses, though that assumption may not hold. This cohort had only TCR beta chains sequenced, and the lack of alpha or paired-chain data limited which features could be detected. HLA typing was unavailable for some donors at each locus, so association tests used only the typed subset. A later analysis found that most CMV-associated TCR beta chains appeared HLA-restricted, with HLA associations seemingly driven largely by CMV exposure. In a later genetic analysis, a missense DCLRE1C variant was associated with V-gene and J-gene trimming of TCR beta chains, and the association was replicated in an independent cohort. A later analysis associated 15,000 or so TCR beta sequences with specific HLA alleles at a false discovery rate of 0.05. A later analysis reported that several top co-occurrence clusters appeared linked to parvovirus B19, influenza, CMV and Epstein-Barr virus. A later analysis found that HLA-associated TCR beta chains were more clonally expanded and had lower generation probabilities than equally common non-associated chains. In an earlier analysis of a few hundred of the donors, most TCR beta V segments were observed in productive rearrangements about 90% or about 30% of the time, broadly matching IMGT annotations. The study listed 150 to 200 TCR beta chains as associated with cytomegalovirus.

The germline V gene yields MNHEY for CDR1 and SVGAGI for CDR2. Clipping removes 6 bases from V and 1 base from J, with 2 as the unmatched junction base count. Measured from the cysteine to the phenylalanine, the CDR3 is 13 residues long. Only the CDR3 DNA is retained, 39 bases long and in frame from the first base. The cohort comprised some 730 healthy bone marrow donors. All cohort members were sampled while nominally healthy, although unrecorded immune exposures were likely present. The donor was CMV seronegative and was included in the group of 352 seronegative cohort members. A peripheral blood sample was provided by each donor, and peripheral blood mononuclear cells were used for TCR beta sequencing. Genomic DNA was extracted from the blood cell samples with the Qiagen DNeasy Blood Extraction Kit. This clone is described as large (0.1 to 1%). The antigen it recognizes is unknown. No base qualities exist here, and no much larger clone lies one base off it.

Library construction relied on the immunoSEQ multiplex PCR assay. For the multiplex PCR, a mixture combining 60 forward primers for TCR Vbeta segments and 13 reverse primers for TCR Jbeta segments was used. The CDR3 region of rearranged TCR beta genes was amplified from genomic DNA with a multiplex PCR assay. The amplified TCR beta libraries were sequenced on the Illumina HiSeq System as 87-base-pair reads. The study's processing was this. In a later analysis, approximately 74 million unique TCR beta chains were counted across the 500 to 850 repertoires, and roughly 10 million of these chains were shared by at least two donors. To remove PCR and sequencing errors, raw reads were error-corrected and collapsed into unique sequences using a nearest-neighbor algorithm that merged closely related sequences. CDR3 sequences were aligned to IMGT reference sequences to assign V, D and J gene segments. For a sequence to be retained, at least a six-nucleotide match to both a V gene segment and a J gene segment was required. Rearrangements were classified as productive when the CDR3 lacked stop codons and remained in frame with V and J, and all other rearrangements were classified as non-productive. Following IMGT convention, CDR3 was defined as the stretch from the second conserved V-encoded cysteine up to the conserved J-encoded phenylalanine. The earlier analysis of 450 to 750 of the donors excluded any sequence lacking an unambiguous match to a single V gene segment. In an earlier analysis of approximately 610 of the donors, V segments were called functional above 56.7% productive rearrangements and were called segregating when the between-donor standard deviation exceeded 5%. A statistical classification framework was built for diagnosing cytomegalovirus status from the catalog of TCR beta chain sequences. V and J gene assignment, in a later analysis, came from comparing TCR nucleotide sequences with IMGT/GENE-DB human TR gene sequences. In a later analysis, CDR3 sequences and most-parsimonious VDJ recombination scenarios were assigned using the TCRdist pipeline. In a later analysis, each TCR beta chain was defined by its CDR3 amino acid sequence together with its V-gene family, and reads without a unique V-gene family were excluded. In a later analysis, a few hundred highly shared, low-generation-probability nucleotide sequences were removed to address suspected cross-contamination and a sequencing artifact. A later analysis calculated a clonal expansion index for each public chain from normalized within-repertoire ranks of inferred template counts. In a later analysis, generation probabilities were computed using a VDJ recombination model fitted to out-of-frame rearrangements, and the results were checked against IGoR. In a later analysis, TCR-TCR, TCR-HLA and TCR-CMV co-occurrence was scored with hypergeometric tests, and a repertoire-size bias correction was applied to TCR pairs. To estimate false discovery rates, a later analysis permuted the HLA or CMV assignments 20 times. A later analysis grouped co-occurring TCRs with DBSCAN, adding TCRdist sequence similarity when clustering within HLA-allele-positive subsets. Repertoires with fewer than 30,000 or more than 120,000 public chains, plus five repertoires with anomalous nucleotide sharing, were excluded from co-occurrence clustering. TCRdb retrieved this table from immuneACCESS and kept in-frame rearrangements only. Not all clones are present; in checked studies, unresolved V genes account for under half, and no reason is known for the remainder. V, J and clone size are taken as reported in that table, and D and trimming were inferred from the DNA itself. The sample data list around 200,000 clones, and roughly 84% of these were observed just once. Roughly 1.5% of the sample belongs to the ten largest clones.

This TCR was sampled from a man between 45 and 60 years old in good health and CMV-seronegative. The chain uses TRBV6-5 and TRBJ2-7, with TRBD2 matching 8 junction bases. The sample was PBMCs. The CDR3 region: CASRQRESYEQYF. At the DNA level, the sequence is TGTGCCAGCAGGCAGCGGGAGTCCTACGAGCAGTACTTC.